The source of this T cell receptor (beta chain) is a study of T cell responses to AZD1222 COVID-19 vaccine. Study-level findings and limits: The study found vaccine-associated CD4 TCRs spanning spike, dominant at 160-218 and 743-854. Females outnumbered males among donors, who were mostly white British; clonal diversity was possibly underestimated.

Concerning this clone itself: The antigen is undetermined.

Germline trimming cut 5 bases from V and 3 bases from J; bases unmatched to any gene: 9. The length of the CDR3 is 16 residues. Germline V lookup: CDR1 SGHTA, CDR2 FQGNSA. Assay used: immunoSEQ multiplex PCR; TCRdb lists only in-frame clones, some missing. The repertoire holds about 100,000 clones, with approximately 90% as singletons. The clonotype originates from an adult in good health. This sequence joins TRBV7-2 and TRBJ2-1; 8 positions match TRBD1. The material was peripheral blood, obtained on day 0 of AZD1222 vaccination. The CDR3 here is CASSHRDRPLYNEQFF. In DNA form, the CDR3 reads TGTGCCAGCAGCCACCGGGACAGGCCCCTCTACAATGAGCAGTTCTTC.